The clone carrying this TCR beta chain was detected once. Its antigen is still unknown. Measured with immunoSEQ multiplex PCR; TCRdb has only the in-frame clones, and not every one. In the table there are 150,000 to 200,000 clones, approximately 91% of which are singletons. The data stem from a study of T cell responses to AZD1222 COVID-19 vaccine. Study-level findings and limits: Reportedly, nearly half of unique spike TCRs recognized epitopes outside B.1.351/B.1.1.7 mutations. There were repertoire samples only from the period after the peak T cell response. Seropositive AZD1222 recipients at baseline numbered only five or six. Donors were largely white British and mainly female; clonal diversity was possibly underestimated.

There are 14 residues in the CDR3. Germline V gene data show CDR1 as LGHDT and CDR2 as YNNKEL (reference sequence). V lost 1 base and J lost 2, with 9 bases in between. J is TRBJ2-7 and V is TRBV3-1 (or the pseudogene TRBV3-2); tentatively, D is TRBD1 (5 bases). The receptor was isolated from an adult who received the AZD1222 COVID-19 vaccine. The sample was peripheral blood, taken 28 days after the second AZD1222 dose. DNA for the CDR3: TGTGCCAGCAGCCAAGTTATGGACACCTACGAGCAGTACTTC. The encoded protein is CASSQVMDTYEQYF.